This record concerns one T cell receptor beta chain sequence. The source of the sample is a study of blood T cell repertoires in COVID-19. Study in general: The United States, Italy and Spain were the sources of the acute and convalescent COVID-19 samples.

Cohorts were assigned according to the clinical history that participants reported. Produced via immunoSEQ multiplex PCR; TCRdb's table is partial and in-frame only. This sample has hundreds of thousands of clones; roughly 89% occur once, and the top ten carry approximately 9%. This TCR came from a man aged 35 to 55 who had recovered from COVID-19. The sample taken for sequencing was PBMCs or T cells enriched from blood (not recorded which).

CDR3 residues: CASSLQQGFGYTF. DNA for the CDR3: TGTGCCAGCAGCTTACAACAGGGATTTGGCTACACCTTC. V and J are TRBV7-9 and TRBJ1-2; D possibly corresponds to TRBD1 (6 bases). The V gene lost 2 bases and the J gene lost 7 bases, with 11 bases spanning the gap. CDR1 and CDR2 from the germline V gene are SEHNR and FQNEAQ (reference sequence). This CDR3 comprises 13 residues.